This TCR beta chain was recorded in a study of cytomegalovirus exposure and HLA in healthy donors. The length of the CDR3 is 14 residues. After removal of 5 bases from V and 10 bases from J, the junction contained 8 bases not matched to a gene. The V gene's germline CDR1 is LNHDA and CDR2 SQIVND (reference sequence). The PCR made use of 60 Vbeta and 13 Jbeta primers. Method: immunoSEQ multiplex PCR; TCRdb's copy keeps in-frame clones and lacks some. The table has some 30,000 clones, 35% to 55% seen once; the top ten hold approximately 2%. This receptor was identified in a woman in her 50s in good health and CMV-seronegative. The V gene is TRBV19, the J gene TRBJ2-1, with 10 bases aligning to TRBD2. The sequencing input was PBMCs. The CDR3 sequence: CASSLAGGPGEQFF. CDR3 nucleotide sequence: TGTGCCAGTAGTTTAGCGGGGGGCCCGGGGGAGCAGTTCTTC.